Listed below are T cell receptor beta chains from one sample, sequenced in a study of T cells in Graves' hyperthyroidism and ophthalmopathy. Using its own MiXCR run on the multiplex PCR reads, TCRdb lists one record per CDR3 protein. The sample lists roughly 290,000 distinct CDR3 sequences; about an eighth were seen once. Sequencing was done on a sample of blood. The receptor source for this set is a woman aged 25-40 years with Graves' hyperthyroidism that later progressed to Graves' ophthalmopathy. Both conserved end residues are part of each CDR3. A D gene is named only where the DNA matches it firmly. Not every row has a clone size; where given, it reads once, few, many or a size class.

clone_size: -
v_call: TRBV20-1
d_call: -
j_call: TRBJ1-4
cdr3_aa: CSASGTPNEKLFF
cdr3_nt: TGCAGTGCTAGCGGGACTCCTAATGAAAAACTGTTTTTT

clone_size: many
v_call: TRBV25-1
d_call: TRBD1
j_call: TRBJ2-1
cdr3_aa: CASIGQGTENSYNEQFF
cdr3_nt: TGTGCCAGCATCGGACAGGGGACCGAAAACTCCTACAATGAGCAGTTCTTC

clone_size: few
v_call: TRBV25-1
d_call: TRBD1
j_call: TRBJ1-2
cdr3_aa: CASSDGTGSYGGYTF
cdr3_nt: TGTGCCAGCAGTGATGGGACAGGGTCCTATGGTGGCTACACCTTC

clone_size: -
v_call: TRBV12-5
d_call: TRBD1
j_call: TRBJ1-3
cdr3_aa: CARTTQDRAGNTIYF
cdr3_nt: TGTGCTAGAACTACACAAGACAGGGCCGGAAACACCATATATTTT

clone_size: many
v_call: TRBV6-2/TRBV6-3
d_call: TRBD2
j_call: TRBJ2-5
cdr3_aa: CASSYSSRGEETQYF
cdr3_nt: TGTGCCAGCAGTTACTCGTCCCGGGGGGAAGAGACCCAGTACTTC

clone_size: many
v_call: TRBV28
d_call: TRBD1
j_call: TRBJ2-7
cdr3_aa: CASRPITDRNYEQYF
cdr3_nt: TGTGCCAGCCGCCCGATTACGGACAGGAACTACGAGCAGTACTTC

clone_size: many
v_call: TRBV12-3/TRBV12-4
d_call: -
j_call: TRBJ2-1
cdr3_aa: CASSLKVPYNEQFF
cdr3_nt: TGTGCCAGCAGTCTTAAAGTCCCCTACAATGAGCAGTTCTTC

clone_size: many
v_call: TRBV7-2
d_call: TRBD1
j_call: TRBJ2-2
cdr3_aa: CASSRDRGLYTGELFF
cdr3_nt: TGTGCCAGCAGCCGCGACAGGGGGCTATACACCGGGGAGCTGTTTTTT

clone_size: -
v_call: TRBV27
d_call: -
j_call: TRBJ2-7
cdr3_aa: CASSLSSSHEQHF
cdr3_nt: TGTGCCAGCAGTTTATCTTCCTCCCACGAGCAGCACTTC

clone_size: many
v_call: TRBV10-3
d_call: -
j_call: TRBJ2-3
cdr3_aa: CAISPAFSDTQYF
cdr3_nt: TGTGCCATCAGTCCAGCCTTCTCAGATACGCAGTATTTT

clone_size: many
v_call: TRBV7-8
d_call: TRBD2
j_call: TRBJ2-3
cdr3_aa: CASSLSGIADTQYF
cdr3_nt: TGTGCCAGCAGCTTGAGCGGGATCGCAGATACGCAGTATTTT

clone_size: many
v_call: TRBV7-9
d_call: -
j_call: TRBJ2-7
cdr3_aa: CASSSTNPGHNPHRYYEQYF
cdr3_nt: TGTGCCAGCAGCTCGACCAATCCGGGACACAATCCCCACCGGTACTACGAGCAGTACTTC

clone_size: many
v_call: TRBV11-2
d_call: -
j_call: TRBJ2-1
cdr3_aa: CASSLGAYSYNEQFF
cdr3_nt: TGTGCCAGCAGCTTAGGAGCGTACTCCTACAATGAGCAGTTCTTC

clone_size: many
v_call: TRBV3-1
d_call: -
j_call: TRBJ1-2
cdr3_aa: CASSQAGWSVYGYTF
cdr3_nt: TGTGCCAGCAGCCAAGCGGGGTGGAGCGTCTATGGCTACACCTTC

clone_size: few
v_call: TRBV4-2
d_call: TRBD1
j_call: TRBJ2-3
cdr3_aa: CASSQDRQGLARTDTQYF
cdr3_nt: TGTGCCAGCAGCCAAGATCGACAGGGGCTAGCGCGCACAGATACGCAGTATTTT

clone_size: many
v_call: TRBV6-2/TRBV6-3
d_call: -
j_call: TRBJ1-1
cdr3_aa: CASSYPTGLTNTEAFF
cdr3_nt: TGTGCCAGCAGTTACCCTACCGGACTGACGAACACTGAAGCTTTCTTT

clone_size: many
v_call: TRBV7-2
d_call: -
j_call: TRBJ1-2
cdr3_aa: CASSLGRGAGYTF
cdr3_nt: TGTGCCAGCAGCTTAGGACGGGGGGCTGGCTACACCTTC

clone_size: -
v_call: TRBV5-4
d_call: -
j_call: TRBJ1-1
cdr3_aa: CASSHPPKGPEAFF
cdr3_nt: TGCGCCAGCAGCCACCCACCGAAGGGTCCTGAAGCTTTCTTT

clone_size: many
v_call: TRBV20-1
d_call: -
j_call: TRBJ2-3
cdr3_aa: CSARGRFRAASTDTQYF
cdr3_nt: TGCAGTGCTAGGGGGCGCTTTAGGGCGGCTAGCACAGATACGCAGTATTTT

clone_size: -
v_call: TRBV4-1
d_call: TRBD2
j_call: TRBJ2-7
cdr3_aa: CASSQGPQAGGYEQYF
cdr3_nt: TGCGCCAGCAGCCAAGGGCCTCAAGCGGGAGGCTACGAGCAGTACTTC

clone_size: -
v_call: TRBV27
d_call: -
j_call: TRBJ2-1
cdr3_aa: CASKTGINEQFF
cdr3_nt: TGTGCCAGCAAGACGGGCATCAATGAGCAGTTCTTC

clone_size: many
v_call: TRBV20-1
d_call: TRBD2
j_call: TRBJ2-1
cdr3_aa: CSARDRAGGGNEQFF
cdr3_nt: TGCAGTGCTAGAGATCGGGCGGGAGGGGGGAATGAGCAGTTCTTC

clone_size: many
v_call: TRBV6-2/TRBV6-3
d_call: -
j_call: TRBJ1-1
cdr3_aa: CASSYSAGSSEAFF
cdr3_nt: TGTGCCAGCAGTTACTCGGCAGGCTCATCTGAAGCTTTCTTT

clone_size: few
v_call: TRBV30
d_call: -
j_call: TRBJ1-1
cdr3_aa: CVCLPATEAFF
cdr3_nt: TGTGTCTGCTTGCCGGCTACTGAAGCTTTCTTT

clone_size: -
v_call: TRBV27
d_call: TRBD2
j_call: TRBJ2-5
cdr3_aa: CASSLGTSGRGQETQYF
cdr3_nt: TGTGCCAGCAGTCTTGGGACTAGCGGGAGGGGACAAGAGACCCAGTACTTC

clone_size: many
v_call: TRBV5-1
d_call: -
j_call: TRBJ2-7
cdr3_aa: CASSGIGAGSYEQYF
cdr3_nt: TGCGCCAGCAGCGGCATCGGGGCAGGGTCCTACGAGCAGTACTTC

clone_size: many
v_call: TRBV4-2
d_call: -
j_call: TRBJ2-5
cdr3_aa: CASSTWDSSQETQYF
cdr3_nt: TGTGCCAGCAGCACGTGGGACTCGTCGCAAGAGACCCAGTACTTC

clone_size: -
v_call: TRBV20-1
d_call: -
j_call: TRBJ1-4
cdr3_aa: CSARNNRRGATNEKLFF
cdr3_nt: TGCAGTGCTAGAAACAACCGGAGGGGTGCAACTAATGAAAAACTGTTTTTT

clone_size: many
v_call: TRBV7-8
d_call: -
j_call: TRBJ1-5
cdr3_aa: CASSDGQPGNQPQHF
cdr3_nt: TGTGCCAGCAGCGATGGACAGCCCGGCAATCAGCCCCAGCATTTT

clone_size: -
v_call: TRBV3-1
d_call: -
j_call: TRBJ2-7
cdr3_aa: CASSHTDRSGHEQYF
cdr3_nt: TGTGCCAGCAGCCACACGGACCGCTCGGGCCACGAGCAGTACTTC

clone_size: -
v_call: TRBV7-9
d_call: -
j_call: TRBJ1-5
cdr3_aa: CASSWTENGQPQHF
cdr3_nt: TGTGCCAGCAGCTGGACAGAGAATGGACAGCCCCAGCATTTT

clone_size: -
v_call: TRBV19
d_call: -
j_call: TRBJ2-5
cdr3_aa: CASSIGPSAQETQYF
cdr3_nt: TGTGCCAGTAGTATCGGGCCTAGCGCCCAAGAGACCCAGTACTTC

clone_size: many
v_call: TRBV28
d_call: -
j_call: TRBJ1-1
cdr3_aa: CASRYSWGNTEAFF
cdr3_nt: TGTGCCAGCAGGTACAGTTGGGGAAACACTGAAGCTTTCTTT

clone_size: -
v_call: TRBV20-1
d_call: TRBD1
j_call: TRBJ2-4
cdr3_aa: CSARDSLNIQYF
cdr3_nt: TGCAGTGCAAGGGACAGTTTAAACATTCAGTACTTC

clone_size: -
v_call: TRBV4-2
d_call: -
j_call: TRBJ1-3
cdr3_aa: CASSRTVGLSGNTIYF
cdr3_nt: TGTGCCAGCAGCCGGACGGTGGGCCTCTCTGGAAACACCATATATTTT

clone_size: many
v_call: TRBV18
d_call: -
j_call: TRBJ2-3
cdr3_aa: CASSPEAREDTQYF
cdr3_nt: TGTGCCAGCTCACCAGAAGCTCGGGAAGATACGCAGTATTTT

clone_size: -
v_call: TRBV20-1
d_call: -
j_call: TRBJ2-5
cdr3_aa: CSASSASAGYSQETQYF
cdr3_nt: TGCAGTGCTAGTAGTGCCAGCGCCGGGTACAGCCAAGAGACCCAGTACTTC

clone_size: many
v_call: TRBV11-2
d_call: TRBD1
j_call: TRBJ1-1
cdr3_aa: CASSLQGTVNTEAFF
cdr3_nt: TGTGCCAGCAGCTTACAAGGGACAGTGAACACTGAAGCTTTCTTT

clone_size: few
v_call: TRBV7-6
d_call: -
j_call: TRBJ1-4
cdr3_aa: CASSLAGTGIANEKLFF
cdr3_nt: TGTGCCAGCAGCTTAGCGGGAACAGGCATCGCTAATGAAAAACTGTTTTTT

clone_size: few
v_call: TRBV29-1
d_call: -
j_call: TRBJ1-5
cdr3_aa: CSVGGGGGVQHF
cdr3_nt: TGCAGCGTTGGGGGAGGCGGGGGCGTCCAGCATTTT

clone_size: -
v_call: TRBV19
d_call: TRBD2
j_call: TRBJ2-3
cdr3_aa: CASRGLANGDTQYF
cdr3_nt: TGTGCCAGCAGGGGACTAGCGAACGGAGATACGCAGTATTTT

clone_size: many
v_call: TRBV28
d_call: -
j_call: TRBJ2-2
cdr3_aa: CASSLFGRVNTGELFF
cdr3_nt: TGTGCCAGCAGTTTATTTGGTAGGGTTAACACCGGGGAGCTGTTTTTT

clone_size: many
v_call: TRBV6-5
d_call: -
j_call: TRBJ2-3
cdr3_aa: CASSYSGDGYTDTQYF
cdr3_nt: TGTGCCAGCAGTTACTCAGGGGACGGGTACACAGATACGCAGTATTTT